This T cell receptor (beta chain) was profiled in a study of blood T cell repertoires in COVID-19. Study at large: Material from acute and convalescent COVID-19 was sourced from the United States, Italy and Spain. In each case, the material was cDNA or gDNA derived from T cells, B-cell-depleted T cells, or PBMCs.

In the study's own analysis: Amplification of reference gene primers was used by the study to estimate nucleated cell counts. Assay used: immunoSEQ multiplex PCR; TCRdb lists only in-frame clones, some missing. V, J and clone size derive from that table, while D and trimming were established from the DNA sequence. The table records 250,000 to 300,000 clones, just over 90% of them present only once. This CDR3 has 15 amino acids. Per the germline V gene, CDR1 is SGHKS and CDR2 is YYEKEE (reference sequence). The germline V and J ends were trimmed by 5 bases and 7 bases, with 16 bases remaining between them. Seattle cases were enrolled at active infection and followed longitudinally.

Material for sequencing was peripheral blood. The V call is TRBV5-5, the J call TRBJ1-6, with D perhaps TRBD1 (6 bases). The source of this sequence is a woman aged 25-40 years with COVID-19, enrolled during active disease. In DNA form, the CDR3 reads TGTGCCAGCAGTATGTTAGGGGGGGAGAATTCACCCCTCCACTTT. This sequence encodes CASSMLGGENSPLHF. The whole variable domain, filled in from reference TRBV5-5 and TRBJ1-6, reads DAGVTQSPTHLIKTRGQQVTLRCSPISGHKSVSWYQQVLGQGPQFIFQYYEKEERGRGNFPDRFSARQFPNYSSELNVNALLLGDSALYLCASSMLGGENSPLHFGNGTRLTVT.